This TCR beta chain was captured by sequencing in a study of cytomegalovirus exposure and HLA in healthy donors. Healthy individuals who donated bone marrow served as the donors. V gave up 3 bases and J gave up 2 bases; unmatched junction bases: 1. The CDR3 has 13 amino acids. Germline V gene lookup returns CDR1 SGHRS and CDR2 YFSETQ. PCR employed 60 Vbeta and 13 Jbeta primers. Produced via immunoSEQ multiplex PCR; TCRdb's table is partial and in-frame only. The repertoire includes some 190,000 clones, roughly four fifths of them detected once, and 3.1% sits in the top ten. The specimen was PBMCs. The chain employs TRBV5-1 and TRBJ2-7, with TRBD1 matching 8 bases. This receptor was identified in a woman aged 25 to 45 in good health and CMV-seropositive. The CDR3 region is CASSYRGAYEQYF. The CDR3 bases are TGCGCCAGCAGCTACAGGGGGGCCTACGAGCAGTACTTC. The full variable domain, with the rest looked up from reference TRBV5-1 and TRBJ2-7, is KAGVTQTPRYLIKTRGQQVTLSCSPISGHRSVSWYQQTPGQGLQFLFEYFSETQRNKGNFPGRFSGRQFSNSRSEMNVSTLELGDSALYLCASSYRGAYEQYFGPGTRLTVT.